This TCR beta chain appears in the sequencing data of a study of shared clonotypes between healthy human individuals. Study at large: CD8 memory received one plate per donor, CD8 naive two, CD4 memory three and CD4 naive three.

The ends were cut back, 4 bases at V and 2 bases at J, with 12 bases in the middle. In germline, CDR1 is SGHVS, CDR2 FQNEAQ. This CDR3 is built from 15 residues. Splitting of each subset's genomic DNA was done evenly across several immunoSEQ plates. Assay used: immunoSEQ multiplex PCR; TCRdb lists only in-frame clones, some missing. The sample gives roughly 2.2 million clones, around 93% of which show up once; approximately 0.41% is in the top ten. The chain is built from TRBV7-8 and TRBJ1-5; D remains ambiguous. The sample taken for sequencing was naive CD4+ T cells from PBMCs. The subset denotes: CD45RA+ positively selected. The clonotype originates from a man between 18 and 35 years old in good health. Some clones in this sample may be carry-over from other donors' samples. For the CDR3, the DNA is TGTGCCAGCAGCTCTGCGGGTTTTGGCAATCAGCCCCAGCATTTT. Translation: CASSSAGFGNQPQHF.